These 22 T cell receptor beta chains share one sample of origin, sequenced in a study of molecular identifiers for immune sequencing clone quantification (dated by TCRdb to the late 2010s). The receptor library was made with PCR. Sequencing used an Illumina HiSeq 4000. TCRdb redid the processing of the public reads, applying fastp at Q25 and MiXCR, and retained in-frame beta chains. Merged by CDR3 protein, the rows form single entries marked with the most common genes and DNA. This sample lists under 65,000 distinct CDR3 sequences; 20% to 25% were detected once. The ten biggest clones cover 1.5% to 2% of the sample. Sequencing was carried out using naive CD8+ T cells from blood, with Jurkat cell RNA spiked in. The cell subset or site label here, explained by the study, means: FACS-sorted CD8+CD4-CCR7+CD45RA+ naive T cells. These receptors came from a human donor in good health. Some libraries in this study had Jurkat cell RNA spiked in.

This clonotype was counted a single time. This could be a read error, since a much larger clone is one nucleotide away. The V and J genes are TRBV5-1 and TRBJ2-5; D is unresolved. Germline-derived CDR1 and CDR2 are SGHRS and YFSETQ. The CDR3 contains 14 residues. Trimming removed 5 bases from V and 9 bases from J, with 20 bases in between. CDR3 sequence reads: CASSPSFRSEAQYF. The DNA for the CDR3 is TGCGCCAGCAGTCCGAGTTTTCGCTCCGAGGCCCAGTACTTC.

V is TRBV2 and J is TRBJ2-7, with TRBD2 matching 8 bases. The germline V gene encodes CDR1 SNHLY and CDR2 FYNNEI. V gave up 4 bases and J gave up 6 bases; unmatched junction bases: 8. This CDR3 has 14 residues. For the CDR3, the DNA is TGTGCCAGCAGTGTTCCAGCGGGGGAGGCCGAGCAGTACTTC. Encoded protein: CASSVPAGEAEQYF. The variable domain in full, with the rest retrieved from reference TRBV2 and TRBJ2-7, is EPEVTQTPSHQVTQMGQEVILRCVPISNHLYFYWYRQILGQKVEFLVSFYNNEISEKSEIFDDQFSVERPDGSNFTLKIRSTKLEDSAMYFCASSVPAGEAEQYFGPGTRLTVT.

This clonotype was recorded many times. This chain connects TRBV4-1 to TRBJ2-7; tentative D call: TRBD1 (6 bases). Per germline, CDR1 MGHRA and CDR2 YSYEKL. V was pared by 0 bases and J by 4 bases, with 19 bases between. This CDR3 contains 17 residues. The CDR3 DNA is TGCGCCAGCAGCCAAGATTTTAGGACCCAGGGGCTATACGAGCAGTACTTC. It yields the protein CASSQDFRTQGLYEQYF.

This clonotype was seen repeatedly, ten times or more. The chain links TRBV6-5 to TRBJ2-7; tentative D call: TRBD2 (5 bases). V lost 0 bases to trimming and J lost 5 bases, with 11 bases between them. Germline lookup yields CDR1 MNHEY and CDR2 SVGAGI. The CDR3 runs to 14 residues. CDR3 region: CASSYSGDGNEQYF. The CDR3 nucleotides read TGTGCCAGCAGTTACTCGGGAGACGGGAACGAGCAGTACTTC.

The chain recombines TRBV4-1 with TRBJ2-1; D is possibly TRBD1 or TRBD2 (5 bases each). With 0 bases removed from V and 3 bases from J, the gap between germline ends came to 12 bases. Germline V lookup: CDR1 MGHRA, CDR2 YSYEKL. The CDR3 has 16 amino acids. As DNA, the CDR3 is TGCGCCAGCAGCCAAGAGCGTCGGGGCATCTACAATGAGCAGTTCTTC. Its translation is CASSQERRGIYNEQFF.

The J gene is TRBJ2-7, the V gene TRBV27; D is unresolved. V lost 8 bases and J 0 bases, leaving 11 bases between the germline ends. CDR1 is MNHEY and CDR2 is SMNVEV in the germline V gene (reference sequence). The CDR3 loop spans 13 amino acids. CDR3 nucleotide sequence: TGTGCCAGCGGTCCAGCCCTCTCCTACGAGCAGTACTTC. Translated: CASGPALSYEQYF.

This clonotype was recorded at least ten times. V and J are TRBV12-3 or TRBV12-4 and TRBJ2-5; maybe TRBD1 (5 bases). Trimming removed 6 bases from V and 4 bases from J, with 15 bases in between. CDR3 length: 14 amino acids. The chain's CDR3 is CASSPPWGTETQYF. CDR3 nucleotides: TGTGCCAGCAGCCCCCCGTGGGGCACAGAGACCCAGTACTTC.

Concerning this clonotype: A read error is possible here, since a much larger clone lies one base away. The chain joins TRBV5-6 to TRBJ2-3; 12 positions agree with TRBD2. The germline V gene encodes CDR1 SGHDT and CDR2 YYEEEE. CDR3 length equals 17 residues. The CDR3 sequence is CASSKSTSGGPTDTQCF. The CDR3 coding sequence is TGTGCCAGCAGCAAATCTACTAGCGGGGGGCCCACAGATACGCAGTGTTTT.

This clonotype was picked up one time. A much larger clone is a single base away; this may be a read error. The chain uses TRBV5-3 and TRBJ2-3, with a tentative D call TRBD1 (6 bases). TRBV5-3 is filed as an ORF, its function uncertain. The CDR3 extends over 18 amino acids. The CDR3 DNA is TGTGCCAGCAGCTTGTTTAGGGGGAGCTCGAGTTTCACAGATACGCAGTATTTT. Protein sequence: CASSLFRGSSSFTDTQYF.

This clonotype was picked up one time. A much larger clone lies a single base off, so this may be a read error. The CDR3 DNA reads as TGTGCCAGCAGCTTTGCATTAGCGGGGGACATCCAAGAGACCCAGTACTTC. Translation gives CASSFALAGDIQETQYF. This chain links TRBV7-2 with TRBJ2-5; TRBD2 aligns across 9 bases. The CDR3 is 17 residues long. The J segment lost 1 base and the V segment lost 3 bases, leaving 9 bases of the junction unmatched. CDR1 and CDR2 from the germline V gene are SGHTA and FQGNSA.

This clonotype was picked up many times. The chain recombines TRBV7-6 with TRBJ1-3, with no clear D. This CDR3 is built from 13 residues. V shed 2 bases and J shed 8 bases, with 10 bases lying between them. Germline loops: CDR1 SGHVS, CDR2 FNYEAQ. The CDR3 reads CASSLPPADTIYF. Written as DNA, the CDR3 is TGTGCCAGCAGCTTACCCCCTGCGGACACCATATATTTT.

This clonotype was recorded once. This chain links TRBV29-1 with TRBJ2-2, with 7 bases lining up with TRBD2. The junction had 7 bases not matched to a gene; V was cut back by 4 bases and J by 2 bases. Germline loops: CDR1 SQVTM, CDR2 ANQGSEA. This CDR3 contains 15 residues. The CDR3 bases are TGCAGCGTTGGGGGTCTAGCGGTTAACACCGGGGAGCTGTTTTTT. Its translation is CSVGGLAVNTGELFF.

The DNA for the CDR3 is TGTGCCAGTAGGACTAGCGGGGAGATCGCAGATACGCAGTATTTT. Translation: CASRTSGEIADTQYF. The chain links TRBV19 to TRBJ2-3; 11 nucleotides match TRBD2. The V gene's germline CDR1 is LNHDA and CDR2 SQIVND (reference sequence). The CDR3 is 15 residues long. Trimming cost V 6 bases and J 4 bases; bases outside gene matches: 6.

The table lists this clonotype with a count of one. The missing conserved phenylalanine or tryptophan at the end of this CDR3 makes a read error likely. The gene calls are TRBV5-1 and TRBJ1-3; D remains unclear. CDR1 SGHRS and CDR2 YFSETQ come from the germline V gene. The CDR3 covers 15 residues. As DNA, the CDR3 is TGCGCCAGCAGCTTGGACCGGAACTCTCGAAACACCATATATATT. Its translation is CASSLDRNSRNTIYI.

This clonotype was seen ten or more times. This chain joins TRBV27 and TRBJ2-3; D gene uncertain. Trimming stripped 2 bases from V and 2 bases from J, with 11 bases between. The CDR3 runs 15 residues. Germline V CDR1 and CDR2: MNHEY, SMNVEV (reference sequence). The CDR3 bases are TGTGCCAGCAGTTTAGTAGGCTCCCTCACAGATACGCAGTATTTT. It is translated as CASSLVGSLTDTQYF.

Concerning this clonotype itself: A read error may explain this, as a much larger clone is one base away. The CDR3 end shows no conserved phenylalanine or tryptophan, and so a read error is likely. CDR3 DNA sequence: TGCGCCAGCAGCCGGACTGGACAGGGCTCTGGTGAGCAGTACCTC. Encoded protein: CASSRTGQGSGEQYL. This chain connects TRBV4-1 to TRBJ2-7, with TRBD1 matching 8 bases. Germline V gene sequence: CDR1 MGHRA, CDR2 YSYEKL. The CDR3 sequence is 15 residues long. Trimming took 4 bases from V and 7 from J; bases not matched to a gene: 12.

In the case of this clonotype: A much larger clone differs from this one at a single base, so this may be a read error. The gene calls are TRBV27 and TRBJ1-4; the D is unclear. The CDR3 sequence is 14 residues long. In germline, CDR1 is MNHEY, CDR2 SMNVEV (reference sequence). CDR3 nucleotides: TGTGCCAGCAGTTTGGGGAGGATGGGTGAAAATCTGTTTTTT. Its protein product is CASSLGRMGENLFF.

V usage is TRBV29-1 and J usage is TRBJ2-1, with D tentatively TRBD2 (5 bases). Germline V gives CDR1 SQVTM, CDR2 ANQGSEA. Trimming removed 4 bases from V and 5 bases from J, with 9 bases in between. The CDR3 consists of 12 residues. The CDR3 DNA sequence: TGCAGCGTTGCGGCCGGGGACAATGAGCAGTTCTTC. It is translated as CSVAAGDNEQFF.

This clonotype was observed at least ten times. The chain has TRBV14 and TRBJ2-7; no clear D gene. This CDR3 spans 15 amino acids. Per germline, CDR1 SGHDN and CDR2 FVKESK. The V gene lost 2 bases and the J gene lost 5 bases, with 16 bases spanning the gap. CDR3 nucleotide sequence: TGTGCCAGCAGCCAATCCCCAGCTAGGTCGGACGAGCAGTACTTC. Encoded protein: CASSQSPARSDEQYF.

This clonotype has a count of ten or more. CDR3 amino acids: CAISDGRVYEQYF. The CDR3, as DNA: TGTGCCATCAGTGACGGCAGGGTCTACGAGCAGTACTTC. The chain joins TRBV10-3 to TRBJ2-7, with a weak D call TRBD1 (5 bases). The CDR3 totals 13 residues. V was cut by 3 bases and J by 3 bases, with 9 bases left in between. Germline V CDR1 and CDR2: ENHRY, SYGVKD.

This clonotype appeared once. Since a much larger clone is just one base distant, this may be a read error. The DNA for the CDR3 is TGCGCCAGCAGCCGAAGCCTAGCGGGGGGAGTTGAGACCCAGTACTTC. Amino acids: CASSRSLAGGVETQYF. This chain connects TRBV4-1 to TRBJ2-5, with 11 nucleotides matching TRBD2. The CDR3 contains 16 residues. Germline CDR1 reads MGHRA; CDR2 reads YSYEKL. J lost 5 bases, V lost 4 bases, and 9 bases had no gene match.

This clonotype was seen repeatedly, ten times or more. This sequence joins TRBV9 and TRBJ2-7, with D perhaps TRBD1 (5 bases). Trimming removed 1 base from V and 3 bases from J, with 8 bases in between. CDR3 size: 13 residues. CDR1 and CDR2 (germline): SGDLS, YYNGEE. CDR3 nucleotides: TGTGCCAGCAGCGTAACAGGAGACTACGAGCAGTACTTC. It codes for CASSVTGDYEQYF.